These 27 T cell receptor beta chains share one sample of origin, sequenced in a study. Treg sorting used a CD4+CD25+CD127-/low gate. Each CDR3 protein gets one entry after TCRdb re-called the 5' RACE reads with MiXCR. The table lists some 9,200 distinct CDR3 sequences, around 53% of them singletons. Sequences were obtained from Tregs sorted from a lymph node. Source of these receptors: a female donor with breast cancer.

This clonotype has just a few counts. The chain carries TRBV4-3 and TRBJ1-3; D is uncertain. Per germline, CDR1 LGHNA and CDR2 YSLEER. The CDR3 extends over 13 amino acids. The V end lost 2 bases, the J end lost 5 bases, and 7 bases lay between the germline ends. CDR3 loop: CASSQTIRNTIYF. CDR3 nucleotide sequence: TGCGCCAGCAGCCAAACAATCCGAAACACCATATATTTT.

The chain combines TRBV5-1 with TRBJ1-1, with D possibly matching TRBD1 (5 bases). In germline, CDR1 is SGHRS, CDR2 YFSETQ. The CDR3 runs 15 residues. The V and J ends lost 4 bases and 1 base respectively, with 14 bases between them. Here the CDR3 reads CASSAGGGRNTEAFF. CDR3 bases: TGCGCCAGCAGCGCGGGGGGGGGTAGGAACACTGAAGCTTTCTTT. Combining the CDR3 with reference TRBV5-1 and TRBJ1-1 gives the whole variable domain KAGVTQTPRYLIKTRGQQVTLSCSPISGHRSVSWYQQTPGQGLQFLFEYFSETQRNKGNFPGRFSGRQFSNSRSEMNVSTLELGDSALYLCASSAGGGRNTEAFFGQGTRLTVV.

The chain has TRBV15 and TRBJ1-2; tentative D call: TRBD1 (6 bases). Germline loops: CDR1 LNHNV, CDR2 YYDKDF (reference sequence). CDR3 size: 12 residues. V lost 1 base and J 7 bases, leaving 7 bases between the germline ends. CDR3 bases: TGTGCCACCAGCAGAGCAGGGGTTGGCTACACCTTC. This sequence encodes CATSRAGVGYTF.

The chain combines TRBV5-1 with TRBJ2-2; D not resolved. CDR3 size: 14 residues. Germline lookup yields CDR1 SGHRS and CDR2 YFSETQ. V was cut by 5 bases and J by 1 base, with 9 bases left in between. CDR3 region: CASSTAGNTGELFF. The CDR3 DNA reads TGCGCCAGCAGTACGGCAGGGAACACCGGGGAGCTGTTTTTT. Full variable domain (remainder filled in from reference TRBV5-1 and TRBJ2-2): KAGVTQTPRYLIKTRGQQVTLSCSPISGHRSVSWYQQTPGQGLQFLFEYFSETQRNKGNFPGRFSGRQFSNSRSEMNVSTLELGDSALYLCASSTAGNTGELFFGEGSRLTVL.

The chain carries TRBV5-1 and TRBJ2-5; D uncertain. The CDR3 spans 13 residues. Germline assignment: CDR1 SGHRS and CDR2 YFSETQ. V was pared by 4 bases and J by 5 bases, with 12 bases between. The CDR3 sequence is CASSPPATETQYF. The CDR3 nucleotides are TGCGCCAGCAGCCCCCCTGCGACTGAGACCCAGTACTTC.

A note on this clonotype: Mismatch with germline at one junction end may stem from a read error. The rearrangement uses TRBV30 and TRBJ2-4; the D gene is possibly TRBD1 (6 bases). The CDR3 totals 11 residues. Germline loops: CDR1 GTSNPN, CDR2 SVGIG (reference sequence). Here the CDR3 DNA reads TGTGCACTGGGGGCCAAAAACACTCAGTACTTC. Amino acid sequence: CALGAKNTQYF.

This clonotype was picked up one time. V gene TRBV30 combines with J gene TRBJ2-1, with 13 bases that match TRBD2. V gave up 2 bases and J gave up 12 bases; unmatched junction bases: 4. CDR1 and CDR2 (germline): GTSNPN, SVGIG (reference sequence). The CDR3 spans 13 residues. In DNA, the CDR3 is TGTGCCTGGAGTACCACTAGCGGGAGGGCGCAGTTCTTC. Residues: CAWSTTSGRAQFF. Complete variable domain (other parts from reference TRBV30 and TRBJ2-1): SQTIHQWPATLVQPVGSPLSLECTVEGTSNPNLYWYRQAAGRGLQLLFYSVGIGQISSEVPQNLSASRPQDRQFILSSKKLLLSDSGFYLCAWSTTSGRAQFFGPGTRLTVL.

V usage is TRBV5-1 and J usage is TRBJ1-6; weak D call: TRBD1 (6 bases). Germline V CDR1 and CDR2: SGHRS, YFSETQ. V lost 5 bases to trimming and J lost 9 bases, with 18 bases between them. The CDR3 spans 15 residues. CDR3 protein: CASRRDTNFPSPLHF. CDR3 in DNA: TGCGCCAGCAGAAGGGACACCAACTTTCCTTCACCCCTCCACTTT.

This clonotype was recorded a few times. The J gene is TRBJ2-1, the V gene TRBV7-3; 10 nucleotides match TRBD2. CDR1 and CDR2 (germline): SGHTA, FQGTGA. This CDR3 region has 19 residues. J was trimmed by 5 bases and V by 1 base; bases with no gene match: 14. Here the CDR3 DNA reads TGTGCCAGCAGCTTAAACCGACGAGGACTAGCGGTAAACCACAATGAGCAGTTCTTC. It encodes CASSLNRRGLAVNHNEQFF. Combining the CDR3 with reference TRBV7-3 and TRBJ2-1 gives the whole variable domain GAGVSQTPSNKVTEKGKYVELRCDPISGHTALYWYRQSLGQGPEFLIYFQGTGAADDSGLPNDRFFAVRPEGSVSTLKIQRTERGDSAVYLCASSLNRRGLAVNHNEQFFGPGTRLTVL.

This clonotype was observed a few times. The chain recombines TRBV4-2 with TRBJ2-6, with D unresolved. V dropped 0 bases and J dropped 2 bases, with 8 bases sitting between them. The germline CDR1 and CDR2 sequences are LGHNA and YNFKEQ. CDR3 size: 16 residues. CDR3 protein: CASSQEKGTGANVLTF. The CDR3, as DNA: TGTGCCAGCAGCCAAGAAAAGGGCACTGGGGCCAACGTCCTGACTTTC.

The chain uses TRBV7-7 and TRBJ2-5; 7 nucleotides agree with TRBD1. V lost 7 bases to trimming and J lost 2 bases; unmatched junction nucleotides: 10. CDR3 length equals 15 residues. Germline V gene sequence: CDR1 SSHAT, CDR2 FNYEAQ (reference sequence). This CDR3 is CASTTGDIGQETQYF. As DNA, the CDR3 is TGTGCCAGCACCACAGGGGACATCGGGCAAGAGACCCAGTACTTC.

A single count supports this clonotype. The chain employs TRBV20-1 and TRBJ2-2, with 9 bases aligning to TRBD1. Unmatched junction bases numbered 2, after V lost 1 base and J lost 5 bases. The CDR3 covers 14 residues. The germline V gene has CDR1 DFQATT and CDR2 SNEGSKA (reference sequence). The CDR3 here is CSARATGGTGELFF. The CDR3 nucleotides read TGCAGTGCTAGAGCGACAGGGGGGACCGGGGAGCTGTTTTTT.

The chain uses TRBV19 and TRBJ2-7, with 10 bases fitting TRBD1. Unmatched junction bases numbered 11, after V lost 5 bases and J lost 4 bases. The CDR3 sequence is 16 residues long. Per the germline V gene, CDR1 is LNHDA and CDR2 is SQIVND (reference sequence). The CDR3: CASSPQTGGESYEQYV. CDR3 DNA: TGTGCCAGTAGTCCCCAGACAGGGGGCGAGAGTTACGAGCAGTACGTC.

This chain joins TRBV20-1 and TRBJ2-1, with 12 bases identical to TRBD2. Trimming at V came to 1 base and at J to 0 bases, leaving 4 bases not matched to a gene. The germline V gene has CDR1 DFQATT and CDR2 SNEGSKA (reference sequence). The CDR3 contains 17 residues. The CDR3 loop reads CSARVSSGRASYNEQFF. The CDR3 DNA reads TGCAGTGCTAGAGTCTCTAGCGGGAGGGCCTCCTACAATGAGCAGTTCTTC.

V is TRBV12-3 or TRBV12-4 and J is TRBJ1-1; D ambiguous. The length of the CDR3 is 12 residues. V was clipped by 5 bases and J by 10 bases, with 14 bases between them. This CDR3 reads CASSQSGRTAFF. The CDR3 bases are TGTGCCAGCAGTCAAAGCGGGCGAACAGCTTTCTTT.

This chain uses TRBV4-2 with TRBJ2-1, with 11 bases identical to TRBD2. This CDR3 comprises 15 residues. V was pared by 3 bases and J by 7 bases, with 5 bases of the junction left unmatched. Germline lookup yields CDR1 LGHNA and CDR2 YNFKEQ. CDR3 protein: CASSHSGRALNEQFF. The CDR3, as DNA: TGTGCCAGCAGCCATAGCGGGAGGGCCCTTAATGAGCAGTTCTTC.

The chain combines TRBV6-1 with TRBJ2-5, with D perhaps TRBD2 (6 bases). The CDR3 has 16 amino acids. Looked up from germline, CDR1 is MNHNS and CDR2 is SASEGT. The ends were cut back, 1 base at V and 2 bases at J, with 14 bases in the middle. Here the CDR3 DNA reads TGTGCCAGCAGTGAAGGTGTGGCGCGGGGTCAAGAGACCCAGTACTTC. Translation: CASSEGVARGQETQYF.

The gene calls are TRBV6-2 or TRBV6-3 and TRBJ2-2; 9 bases are a match to TRBD1. Germline V gives CDR1 MNHEY, CDR2 SVGEGT. The CDR3 sequence is 16 residues long. V was clipped by 2 bases and J by 6 bases; unmatched bases: 7. This chain's CDR3 is CASSYPGTGTPGELFF. The CDR3 region has the DNA TGTGCCAGCAGTTACCCCGGGACAGGGACCCCCGGGGAGCTGTTTTTT.

By proportion, this clonotype is medium-sized. The CDR3 nucleotides read TGTGCCAGCAGCCTTTCAATACCGGGGGGTAACTATGGCTACACCTTC. Translated, it gives CASSLSIPGGNYGYTF. The J gene is TRBJ1-2, the V gene TRBV7-6; tentatively, D is TRBD1 (5 bases). Trimming shortened V by 5 bases and J by 1 base, and 17 bases separated the two germline ends. Germline CDR1 is SGHVS and CDR2 is FNYEAQ. The CDR3 extends over 16 amino acids.

The J gene is TRBJ2-1, the V gene TRBV30; the D gene is possibly TRBD1 (6 bases). The length of the CDR3 is 17 residues. Trimming pared 4 bases from V and 2 bases from J, leaving 21 bases between. The germline CDR1 and CDR2 sequences are GTSNPN and SVGIG (reference sequence). The CDR3, as DNA: TGTGCCTGGACCAAGGCAGGGACAAGTTGGGCCTACAATGAGCAGTTCTTC. Its protein product is CAWTKAGTSWAYNEQFF.

The rearrangement links TRBV20-1 to TRBJ2-5, with a weak D call TRBD2 (5 bases). The germline V gene encodes CDR1 DFQATT and CDR2 SNEGSKA (reference sequence). CDR3 length equals 14 residues. V was clipped by 3 bases and J by 4 bases, with 15 bases between them. CDR3 region: CSASPAGRAETQYF. The CDR3 DNA reads as TGCAGTGCTAGCCCTGCGGGCCGAGCAGAGACCCAGTACTTC.

This chain links TRBV4-2 with TRBJ1-5; D is uncertain. The germline V gene has CDR1 LGHNA and CDR2 YNFKEQ. The CDR3 contains 13 residues. V shed 3 bases and J shed 3 bases, with 6 bases lying between them. DNA of the CDR3: TGTGCCAGCAGCCAGGGTTACAATCAGCCCCAGCATTTT. Translating it yields CASSQGYNQPQHF.

This chain uses TRBV6-1 with TRBJ1-4, with unresolved D. Germline V gene data show CDR1 as MNHNS and CDR2 as SASEGT. Trimming stripped 2 bases from V and 8 bases from J, with 9 bases between. CDR3 length: 13 residues. The CDR3 protein is CASSESNHEKLFF. CDR3 nucleotide sequence: TGTGCCAGCAGTGAAAGTAATCACGAAAAACTGTTTTTT.

As regards this clonotype: Since the CDR3 does not end with the conserved phenylalanine or tryptophan, this likely comes from a read error. This chain links TRBV6-1 with TRBJ2-5; D is perhaps TRBD2 (6 bases). The germline CDR1 and CDR2 sequences are MNHNS and SASEGT. V was pared by 2 bases and J by 5 bases, with 12 bases between. The CDR3 runs 14 residues. Written as DNA, the CDR3 is TGTGCCAGCAGTGAAAGTGGGAGGAGGGAGACCCAGTACTCC. Translating it yields CASSESGRRETQYS.

This clonotype has only a few counts. V is TRBV5-1 and J is TRBJ2-7; 10 bases agree with TRBD2. Germline lookup yields CDR1 SGHRS and CDR2 YFSETQ. Trimming took 4 bases from V and 5 from J; bases not matched to a gene: 9. This CDR3 has 15 amino acids. The CDR3 nucleotides are TGCGCCAGCAGCCTGGGGGCTAGCGGGAGCCACGAGCAGTACTTC. Translating gives CASSLGASGSHEQYF.

This chain links TRBV28 with TRBJ1-6; D gene unclear. The CDR3 runs 12 residues. Trimming took off 1 base at V and 7 bases at J, with 2 bases between the two ends. The germline V gene encodes CDR1 MDHEN and CDR2 SYDVKM. The CDR3 loop reads CASSLLNSPLHF. The DNA of the CDR3 is TGTGCCAGCAGTTTATTAAATTCACCCCTCCACTTT.

V gene TRBV9 combines with J gene TRBJ2-1; 10 bases fit TRBD2. The CDR3 has 15 residues. Trimming cost V 3 bases and J 6 bases; bases outside gene matches: 6. CDR1 and CDR2 (germline): SGDLS, YYNGEE. The CDR3 region has the DNA TGTGCCAGCAGCGCTAGTCCTAGCGGGAGCAATGAGCAGTTCTTC. It translates to CASSASPSGSNEQFF.